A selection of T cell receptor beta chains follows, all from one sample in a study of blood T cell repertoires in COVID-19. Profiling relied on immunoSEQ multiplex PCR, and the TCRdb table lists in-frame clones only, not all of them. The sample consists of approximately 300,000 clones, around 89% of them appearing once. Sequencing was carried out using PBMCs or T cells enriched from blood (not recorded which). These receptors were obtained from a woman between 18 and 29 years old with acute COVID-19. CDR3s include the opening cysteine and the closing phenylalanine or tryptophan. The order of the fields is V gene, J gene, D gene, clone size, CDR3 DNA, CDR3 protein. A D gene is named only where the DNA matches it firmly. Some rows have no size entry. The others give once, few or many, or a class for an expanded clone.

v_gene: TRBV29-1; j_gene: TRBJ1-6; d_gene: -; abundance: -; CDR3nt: TGCAGCGTCCTTGACAGGCCGAATTCACCCCTCCACTTT; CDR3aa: CSVLDRPNSPLHF
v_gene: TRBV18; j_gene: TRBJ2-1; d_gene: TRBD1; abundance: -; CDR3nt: TGTGCCAGCTCACCTAGCCCGGACAGGGGGTTCAATGAGCAGTTCTTC; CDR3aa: CASSPSPDRGFNEQFF
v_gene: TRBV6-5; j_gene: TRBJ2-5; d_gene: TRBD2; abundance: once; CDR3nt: TGTGCCAGCAGTTATGGGGCTAGCGGGAACGCGGAGACCCAGTACTTC; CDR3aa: CASSYGASGNAETQYF
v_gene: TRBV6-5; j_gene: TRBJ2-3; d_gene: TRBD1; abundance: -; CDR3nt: TGTGCCAGCAGCGACCGGGACAGGGCAGATACGCAGTATTTT; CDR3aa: CASSDRDRADTQYF
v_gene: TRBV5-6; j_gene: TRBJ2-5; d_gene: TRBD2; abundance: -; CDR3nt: TGTGCCAGCAGCAGTACTAGCGGTGGAGAGACCCAGTACTTC; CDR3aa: CASSSTSGGETQYF
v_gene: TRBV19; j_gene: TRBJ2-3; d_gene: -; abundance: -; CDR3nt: TGTGCCAGTAGTGCCGACTTTATCAACACAGATACGCAGTATTTT; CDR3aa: CASSADFINTDTQYF
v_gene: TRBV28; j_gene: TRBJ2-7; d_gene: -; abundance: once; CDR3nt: TGTGCCAGCACCATGCGGATGAACTCCTACGAGCAGTACTTC; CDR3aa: CASTMRMNSYEQYF
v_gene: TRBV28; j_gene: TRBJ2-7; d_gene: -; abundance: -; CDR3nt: TGTGCCAGCATCCCAGGGGGGAGCTCCTACGAGCAGTACTTC; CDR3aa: CASIPGGSSYEQYF
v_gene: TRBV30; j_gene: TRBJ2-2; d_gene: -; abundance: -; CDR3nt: TGTGCCTGGAGTGTGTCCACTTTTACCGGGGAGCTGTTTTTT; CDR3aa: CAWSVSTFTGELFF
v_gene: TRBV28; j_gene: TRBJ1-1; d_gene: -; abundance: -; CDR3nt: TGTGCCAGCAGTCTCAGGACGGCGGGCACTGAAGCTTTCTTT; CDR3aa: CASSLRTAGTEAFF
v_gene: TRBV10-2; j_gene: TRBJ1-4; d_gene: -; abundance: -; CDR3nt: TGCGCCAGCAGTACGGGTTCGGGTCAGGCGGAGCGGTCGGGAAAACTGTTTTTT; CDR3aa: CASSTGSGQAERSGKLFF
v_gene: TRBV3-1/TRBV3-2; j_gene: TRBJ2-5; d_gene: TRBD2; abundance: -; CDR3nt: TGTGCCAGCAGCCGTGCGCTAGCGGGGCAAGAGACCCAGTACTTC; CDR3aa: CASSRALAGQETQYF
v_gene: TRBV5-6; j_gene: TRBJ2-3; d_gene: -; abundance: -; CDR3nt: TGTGCCAGCTCGACAGGAGCCAGCACAGATACGCAGTATTTT; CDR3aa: CASSTGASTDTQYF
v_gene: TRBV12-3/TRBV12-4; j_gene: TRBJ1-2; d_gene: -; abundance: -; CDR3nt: TGTGCCAGCACTTCAGGGGACTATGGCTACACCTTC; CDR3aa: CASTSGDYGYTF
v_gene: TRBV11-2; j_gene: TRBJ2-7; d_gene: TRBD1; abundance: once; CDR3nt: TGTGCCAGCAGCTTCACTACCGGGACAGGGGAATGGTCCCTCGAGCAGTACTTC; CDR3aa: CASSFTTGTGEWSLEQYF
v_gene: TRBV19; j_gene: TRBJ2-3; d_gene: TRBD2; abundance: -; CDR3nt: TGTGCCAGTAGTATTGTGCCTAGCGGGAGGGTTGGCACAGATACGCAGTATTTT; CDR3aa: CASSIVPSGRVGTDTQYF
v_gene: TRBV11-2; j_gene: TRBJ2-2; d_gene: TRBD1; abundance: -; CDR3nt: TGTGCCAGCAGCCGCGGACAGGGCGTCCCCGGGGAGCTGTTTTTT; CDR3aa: CASSRGQGVPGELFF
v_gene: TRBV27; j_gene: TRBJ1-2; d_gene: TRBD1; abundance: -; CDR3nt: TGTGCCAGCAGTCCACTGTTCAGGGGGTTCTATGGCTACACCTTC; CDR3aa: CASSPLFRGFYGYTF
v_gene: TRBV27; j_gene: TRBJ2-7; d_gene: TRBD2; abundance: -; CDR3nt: TGTGCCAGCAGTTCCAGCGGGAGGAACCCCTACGAGCAGTACTTC; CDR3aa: CASSSSGRNPYEQYF
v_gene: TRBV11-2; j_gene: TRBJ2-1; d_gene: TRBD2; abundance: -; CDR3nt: TGTGCCAGCAGCCAGATCGCGGGACTAGCGGGAGGGCCGTATGAGCAGTTCTTC; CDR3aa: CASSQIAGLAGGPYEQFF
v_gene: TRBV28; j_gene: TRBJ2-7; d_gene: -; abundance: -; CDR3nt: TGTGCCAGCAGCTCTACCTTGACCTACGAGCAGTACTTC; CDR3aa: CASSSTLTYEQYF
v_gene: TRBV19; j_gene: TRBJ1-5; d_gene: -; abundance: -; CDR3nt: TGTGCCAGTAGTATTGGCAGGGTGGGGTTCTATAGCAATCAGCCCCAGCATTTT; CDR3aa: CASSIGRVGFYSNQPQHF
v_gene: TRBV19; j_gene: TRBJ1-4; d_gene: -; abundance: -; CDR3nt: TGTGCCAGTAGTATACCGACAGTTATCGAGGAAAAACTGTTTTTT; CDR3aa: CASSIPTVIEEKLFF
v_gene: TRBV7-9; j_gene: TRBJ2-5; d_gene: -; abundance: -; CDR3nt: TGTGCCAGCAGCTTAGGAGCGGCCCAAGAGACCCAGTACTTC; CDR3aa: CASSLGAAQETQYF
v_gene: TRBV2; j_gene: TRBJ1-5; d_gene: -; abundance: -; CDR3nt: TGTGCCAGCAATGAACAGGGATTCAATCAGCCCCAGCATTTT; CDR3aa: CASNEQGFNQPQHF
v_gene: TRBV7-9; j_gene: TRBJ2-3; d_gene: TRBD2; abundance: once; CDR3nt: TGTGCCAGCAGCTTTCTAGCGGTCACAGATACGCAGTATTTT; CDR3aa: CASSFLAVTDTQYF
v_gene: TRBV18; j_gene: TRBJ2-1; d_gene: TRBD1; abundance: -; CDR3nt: TGTGCCAGCCAAGAAGGACAGGGCTCCTACAATGAGCAGTTCTTC; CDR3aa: CASQEGQGSYNEQFF
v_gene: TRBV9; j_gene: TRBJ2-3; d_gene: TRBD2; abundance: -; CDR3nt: TGTGCCAGCAGCGTAGGTGGACTAGCAACAGATACGCAGTATTTT; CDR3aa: CASSVGGLATDTQYF
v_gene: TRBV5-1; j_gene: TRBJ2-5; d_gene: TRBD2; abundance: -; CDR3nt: TGCGCCAGCAGCTCCGGGACTAGGCAAGAGACCCAGTACTTC; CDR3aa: CASSSGTRQETQYF
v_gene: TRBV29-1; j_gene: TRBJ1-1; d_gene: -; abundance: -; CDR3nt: TGCAGCGACGGGTTGGCTTCGGGCACTGAAGCTTTCTTT; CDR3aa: CSDGLASGTEAFF
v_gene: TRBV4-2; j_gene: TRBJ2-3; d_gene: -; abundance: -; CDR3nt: TGTGCCAGCAGCCGTTATGAGGGAGGGGGGACAGATACGCAGTATTTT; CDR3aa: CASSRYEGGGTDTQYF
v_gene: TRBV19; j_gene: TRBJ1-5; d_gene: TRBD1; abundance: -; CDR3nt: TGTGCCAGTAGTCCGGGGACAGTCTTAAATCAGCCCCAGCATTTT; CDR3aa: CASSPGTVLNQPQHF
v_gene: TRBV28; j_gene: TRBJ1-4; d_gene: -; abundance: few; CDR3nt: TGTGCCAGCAGTTTAACGGCAGGGAATGAAAAACTGTTTTTT; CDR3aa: CASSLTAGNEKLFF